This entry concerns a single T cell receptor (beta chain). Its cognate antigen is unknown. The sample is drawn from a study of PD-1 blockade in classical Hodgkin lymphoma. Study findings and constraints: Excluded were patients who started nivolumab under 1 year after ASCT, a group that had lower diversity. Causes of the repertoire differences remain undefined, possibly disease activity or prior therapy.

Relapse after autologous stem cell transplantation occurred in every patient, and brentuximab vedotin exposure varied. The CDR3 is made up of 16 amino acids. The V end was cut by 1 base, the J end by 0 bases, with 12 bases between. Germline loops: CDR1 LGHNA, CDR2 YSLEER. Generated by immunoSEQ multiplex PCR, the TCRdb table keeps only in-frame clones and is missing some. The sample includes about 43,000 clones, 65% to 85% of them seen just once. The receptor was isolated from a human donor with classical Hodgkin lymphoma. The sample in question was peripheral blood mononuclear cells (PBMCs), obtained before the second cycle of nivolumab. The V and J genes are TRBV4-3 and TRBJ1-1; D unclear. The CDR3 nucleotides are TGCGCCAGCAGCCAAGTGACAAACACCTTGAACACTGAAGCTTTCTTT. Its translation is CASSQVTNTLNTEAFF.